Shown below are 10 T cell receptor beta chains from a single sample sequenced in a study of response to subunit inactivated influenza vaccine. TCRdb reprocessed the RT-PCR reads with MiXCR, giving one entry per CDR3 protein. The top ten clones hold roughly 9.6% of a sample with some 570,000 distinct CDR3 sequences, 10% to 12% of them seen once. These data were likewise used in another study, on T cells expressing NK-cell markers. Per that paper: UMIs were included in TCR beta cDNA generated by 5'RACE template switching.

The source material was PBMCs from blood, sampled on the day of vaccination. Receptors originate from a man aged 45 to 65 who received an inactivated influenza vaccine.

This clonotype was counted a few times. This chain uses TRBV15 with TRBJ1-1, with TRBD1 matching over 7 bases. The CDR3 sequence is 15 residues long. Unmatched junction bases numbered 6, after V lost 4 bases and J lost 1 base. CDR1 is LNHNV, CDR2 YYDKDF, per germline (reference sequence). In DNA form, the CDR3 reads TGTGCCACCAGCATCCTTCGGACAGGGAACACTGAAGCTTTCTTT. Translated, it gives CATSILRTGNTEAFF.

This CDR3 is CASSKLAGGDEQFF. The CDR3 coding sequence is TGTGCCAGCAGCAAACTAGCGGGAGGGGATGAGCAGTTCTTC. This chain connects TRBV28 to TRBJ2-1; 13 bases line up with TRBD2. After removal of 6 bases from V and 8 bases from J, the junction contained 4 bases not matched to a gene. The CDR3 is 14 residues long. Germline loops: CDR1 MDHEN, CDR2 SYDVKM. Full variable domain (outside the CDR3, taken from reference TRBV28 and TRBJ2-1): DVKVTQSSRYLVKRTGEKVFLECVQDMDHENMFWYRQDPGLGLRLIYFSYDVKMKEKGDIPEGYSVSREKKERFSLILESASTNQTSMYLCASSKLAGGDEQFFGPGTRLTVL.

At least ten counts were recorded for this clonotype. The chain links TRBV5-1 to TRBJ2-1; D is uncertain. The CDR3 covers 14 residues. The V and J ends lost 0 bases and 2 bases respectively, with 6 bases between them. Germline CDR1 SGHRS, CDR2 YFSETQ. Here the CDR3 DNA reads TGCGCCAGCAGCTTGGGTACTGCCTACAATGAGCAGTTCTTC. Protein: CASSLGTAYNEQFF.

This clonotype has just a few counts. The chain carries TRBV6-5 and TRBJ1-5; D remains unclear. The CDR3 has 15 residues. Germline V gene sequence: CDR1 MNHEY, CDR2 SVGAGI. Trimming pared 2 bases from V and 4 bases from J, leaving 12 bases between. CDR3 in amino acids: CASSYEPQTNQPQHF. The CDR3 DNA sequence: TGTGCCAGCAGTTACGAGCCCCAAACTAATCAGCCCCAGCATTTT.

Many counts were recorded for this clonotype. CDR3 coding DNA: TGTGCCAGCAGCGAGGGAGTCGGGCGGGGCACTGAAGCTTTCTTT. This codes for CASSEGVGRGTEAFF. The chain couples TRBV12-3 or TRBV12-4 to TRBJ1-1; D is unresolved. This CDR3 is 15 amino acids long. V was trimmed by 6 bases and J by 4 bases, leaving 18 bases between them.

In its sample, this clonotype was seen a few times. The CDR3 region is CSGTGTGSSYGYTF. The CDR3, as DNA: TGCAGCGGAACCGGGACGGGGTCTTCCTATGGCTACACCTTC. The rearrangement uses TRBV29-1 and TRBJ1-2; tentative D call: TRBD1 (5 bases). Germline V gene lookup returns CDR1 SQVTM and CDR2 ANQGSEA. Trimming shortened V by 7 bases and J by 4 bases, and 19 bases separated the two germline ends. The CDR3 length is 14 residues.

The V and J genes are TRBV19 and TRBJ1-5; D gene unclear. Trimming removed 6 bases at V and 1 base at J, with 13 bases between. The germline gives CDR1 LNHDA, CDR2 SQIVND (reference sequence). There are 15 residues in the CDR3. Here the CDR3 reads CASSPLGRSNQPQHF. DNA for the CDR3: TGTGCCAGTAGCCCTCTGGGTCGGAGCAATCAGCCCCAGCATTTT.

This clonotype was seen only a few times. The chain joins TRBV7-8 to TRBJ2-3; 9 bases agree with TRBD2. V was clipped by 2 bases and J by 0 bases; unmatched bases: 12. The germline V gene has CDR1 SGHVS and CDR2 FQNEAQ. The CDR3 is 19 residues long. The CDR3 loop is CASSLFRTSDDSSTDTQYF. CDR3 nucleotides: TGTGCCAGCAGCTTATTCCGGACTAGCGATGACTCTAGCACAGATACGCAGTATTTT. The variable domain in full, with the rest retrieved from reference TRBV7-8 and TRBJ2-3, is GAGVSQSPRYKVAKRGQDVALRCDPISGHVSLFWYQQALGQGPEFLTYFQNEAQLDKSGLPSDRFFAERPEGSVSTLKIQRTQQEDSAVYLCASSLFRTSDDSSTDTQYFGPGTRLTVL.

In its sample, this clonotype was seen a few times. The rearrangement links TRBV20-1 to TRBJ2-5, with 8 bases aligning to TRBD1. The J segment lost 7 bases and the V segment lost 1 base, leaving 2 bases of the junction unmatched. This CDR3 contains 12 residues. Germline CDR1 DFQATT, CDR2 SNEGSKA (reference sequence). The CDR3 DNA reads TGCAGTGCTAGAGGAGGGACAGGGACCCAGTACTTC. Its protein product is CSARGGTGTQYF.

This rearrangement joins TRBV5-8 to TRBJ2-3; maybe TRBD2 (7 bases). Trimming stripped 2 bases from V and 2 bases from J, with 15 bases between. This CDR3 contains 16 residues. CDR1 SGHTS and CDR2 YDEGEE come from the germline V gene. The CDR3, as DNA: TGTGCCAGCAGCTTCCTTGGAGGGGGGGACACAGATACGCAGTATTTT. Its translation is CASSFLGGGDTDTQYF.